These T cell receptor beta chains were read from a single sample in a study of T cells in localized non-small cell lung cancer. The method was immunoSEQ multiplex PCR; TCRdb's version includes in-frame clones alone and lacks a portion of them. The sample consists of 55,000 to 75,000 clones, roughly nine tenths of them appearing once. This specimen was peripheral blood, taken before any cancer treatment. The source of these receptors is a male donor at least 60 years old with stage III squamous cell lung carcinoma. Both conserved end residues are part of each CDR3. Fields, in order: V gene, D gene, clone size, J gene, CDR3 length, CDR3 DNA, CDR3 protein. The D gene is left open where the match is weak. Only part of the rows carry a size: once, few, many, or a class if the clone is expanded.

TRBV6-1	.	.	TRBJ2-4	17	TGTGCCAGCAGTGCGCAATCCCCCGGCTTCTGGTCGCCCATTCAGTACTTC	CASSAQSPGFWSPIQYF
TRBV30	TRBD1	.	TRBJ1-5	16	TGTGCCTGGAGAGACCGGACTTTCGGACAGGGGGTTGAGGTGCATTTT	CAWRDRTFGQGVEVHF
TRBV5-1	TRBD1	.	TRBJ2-1	15	TGCGCCAGCAGCTTAATGGGACAGGGGGCTGGAGAGCAGTTCTTC	CASSLMGQGAGEQFF
TRBV6-1	TRBD1	.	TRBJ1-2	13	TGTGCCAGCGGGGGACAGGGGGCGGATGGCTACACCTTC	CASGGQGADGYTF
TRBV6-5	.	.	TRBJ1-6	16	TGTGCCAGCAGTTTGAGTCCCGATGGCAATAATTCACCCCTCCACTTT	CASSLSPDGNNSPLHF
TRBV27	.	.	TRBJ1-6	15	TGTGCCAGCAGTTTAAGTCAGGGTTTTAATTCACCCCTCCACTTT	CASSLSQGFNSPLHF
TRBV19	.	.	TRBJ2-3	15	TGTGCCAGTAGTATAGGGAGTATCAGCACAGATACGCAGTATTTT	CASSIGSISTDTQYF
TRBV19	.	.	TRBJ1-2	15	TGTGCCAGTAGTATTGTGGTCTATCGAACTACAGGCTACACCTTC	CASSIVVYRTTGYTF
TRBV13	.	once	TRBJ2-1	12	TGTGCCAGCAGCCCCAGGGGCCATGAGCAGTTCTTC	CASSPRGHEQFF
TRBV6-5	.	.	TRBJ2-1	14	TGTGCCAGCAGAAGTGAGAGCTCCTACAATGAGCAGTTCTTC	CASRSESSYNEQFF
TRBV6-6	.	few	TRBJ2-3	14	TGTGCCAGCAGTTACCCCTCAGGGGCAGATACGCAGTATTTT	CASSYPSGADTQYF
TRBV15	.	few	TRBJ2-1	16	TGTGCCACCAGCAGGGGGCTGGGGGCGGTTGGGAATGAGCAGTTCTTC	CATSRGLGAVGNEQFF
TRBV7-9	TRBD1	.	TRBJ1-4	19	TGTGCCAGCAGCCCTCCCCGCTCGTCGGACAGGGGGCGGGATGAAAAACTGTTTTTT	CASSPPRSSDRGRDEKLFF
TRBV28	.	.	TRBJ2-3	13	TGTGCCAGCAGTCGACCTAGCACAGATACGCAGTATTTT	CASSRPSTDTQYF
TRBV6-1	.	.	TRBJ1-1	13	TGTGCCAGCAGGCCGACAGGTGGAGCTGAAGCTTTCTTT	CASRPTGGAEAFF
TRBV29-1	.	few	TRBJ1-3	11	TGCAGCGCCGACCGGGGAAACACCATATATTTT	CSADRGNTIYF
TRBV10-3	.	.	TRBJ2-3	13	TGTGCCATCAAGGGGACTAGCACAGATACGCAGTATTTT	CAIKGTSTDTQYF
TRBV4-2	TRBD2	.	TRBJ2-7	17	TGTGCCAGCAGCCAAGAAGGTTTTCATCCGGGAGGCTACGAGCAGTACTTC	CASSQEGFHPGGYEQYF
TRBV5-6	.	.	TRBJ1-2	13	TGTGCCAGCAGCTTCGGGCAGGGTCATGGCTACACCTTC	CASSFGQGHGYTF
TRBV29-1	TRBD2	.	TRBJ2-3	14	TGCAGCGTTGAGTCTAGCGGGGGCGGAGATACGCAGTATTTT	CSVESSGGGDTQYF
TRBV28	.	.	TRBJ2-5	15	TGTGCCAGCAGTCAACCGGATTTCGGAGGGGAGACCCAGTACTTC	CASSQPDFGGETQYF
TRBV5-1	TRBD1	.	TRBJ1-6	15	TGCGCCAGCAGCTCGGACAGGGTTAGGAATTCACCCCTCCACTTT	CASSSDRVRNSPLHF
TRBV5-1	.	.	TRBJ1-2	13	TGCGCCAGCAGCTTGGAAGGGTACTCTGGCTACACCTTC	CASSLEGYSGYTF
TRBV28	.	.	TRBJ1-2	13	TGTGCCAGCAGTTTAGGGGGTGTAAATGGCTACACCTTC	CASSLGGVNGYTF
TRBV30	.	few	TRBJ1-4	12	TGTGCCTGGAGTGGGACAGCAGAAAAACTGTTTTTT	CAWSGTAEKLFF
TRBV18	.	.	TRBJ1-2	13	TGTGCCAGCTCACCACGTAACATCGGGAGCTACACCTTC	CASSPRNIGSYTF
TRBV5-4	.	once	TRBJ2-1	14	TGTGCCACCTCCCCGGCGGTTCTGTCCAGGGAGCAGTTCTTC	CATSPAVLSREQFF
TRBV7-2	.	.	TRBJ2-3	13	TGTGCCCTGGGGCAGGGGTTCACAGATACGCAGTATTTT	CALGQGFTDTQYF